A single sample gave rise to the 23 T cell receptor beta chains below, sequenced in a study of STAT5B mutations in CD4+ large granular lymphocyte leukemia. Repertoires were generated with immunoSEQ multiplex PCR, while TCRdb's copy carries only in-frame clones and drops some. Of about 21,000 clones detected, 75% appear once; the ten largest clones hold approximately 4.1%. Sequenced input: CD4+ T cells from blood buffy coats. The origin of the receptors is a human donor in good health.

This chain joins TRBV11-2 and TRBJ1-6, with a weak D call TRBD1 (6 bases). This CDR3 is 15 amino acids long. Germline CDR1 SGHAT, CDR2 FQNNGV. Trimming cost V 5 bases and J 6 bases, with 14 bases left between them. The CDR3 is CASSARQDTNSPLHF. In DNA form, the CDR3 reads TGTGCCAGCAGCGCCCGACAGGACACTAATTCACCCCTCCACTTT.

V and J are TRBV5-1 and TRBJ1-4; weak D call: TRBD1 (5 bases). The CDR3 spans 16 residues. CDR1 is SGHRS, CDR2 YFSETQ, per germline. Trimming shortened V by 1 base and J by 0 bases, and 10 bases separated the two germline ends. The DNA for the CDR3 is TGCGCCAGCAGCTTGCTGGGGGTTTCAACTAATGAAAAACTGTTTTTT. Protein product: CASSLLGVSTNEKLFF.

The rearrangement uses TRBV27 and TRBJ1-1; 10 nucleotides align to TRBD1. The CDR3 runs to 17 residues. Germline CDR1 is MNHEY and CDR2 is SMNVEV (reference sequence). Trimming at V came to 1 base and at J to 3 bases, leaving 8 bases not matched to a gene. The CDR3 protein is CASSLYGTGAWDTEAFF. Written as DNA, the CDR3 is TGTGCCAGCAGTTTATATGGGACAGGGGCCTGGGACACTGAAGCTTTCTTT.

The rearrangement links TRBV5-1 to TRBJ2-1, with 12 bases lining up with TRBD2. The V gene's germline CDR1 is SGHRS and CDR2 YFSETQ. The CDR3 totals 16 residues. J was trimmed by 7 bases and V by 4 bases; bases with no gene match: 9. CDR3 sequence (DNA): TGCGCCAGCAGCCATACTAGCGGGGGGAGGTGGAATGAGCAGTTCTTC. Translation: CASSHTSGGRWNEQFF.

The chain combines TRBV5-4 with TRBJ1-1; the D is unclear. V shed 1 base and J shed 5 bases, with 9 bases lying between them. The CDR3 has 13 residues. CDR1 is SGHNT and CDR2 is YYREEE in the germline V gene (reference sequence). This CDR3 reads CASSLTQWTEAFF. Here the CDR3 DNA reads TGTGCCAGCAGCTTGACGCAGTGGACTGAAGCTTTCTTT.

This clone was seen a single time. The chain combines TRBV30 with TRBJ1-4; D is unclear. The length of the CDR3 is 14 residues. Germline V CDR1 and CDR2: GTSNPN, SVGIG (reference sequence). The germline V and J ends were trimmed by 2 bases and 3 bases, with 10 bases remaining between them. The CDR3 region is CAWSSAVSNEKLFF. Here the CDR3 DNA reads TGTGCCTGGAGTTCGGCCGTATCTAATGAAAAACTGTTTTTT. Looking up the rest from reference TRBV30 and TRBJ1-4 gives the full variable domain: SQTIHQWPATLVQPVGSPLSLECTVEGTSNPNLYWYRQAAGRGLQLLFYSVGIGQISSEVPQNLSASRPQDRQFILSSKKLLLSDSGFYLCAWSSAVSNEKLFFGSGTQLSVL.

The V and J genes are TRBV6-6 and TRBJ2-1; TRBD2 aligns across 10 bases. Germline V lookup: CDR1 MNHNY, CDR2 SVGAGI (reference sequence). The CDR3 runs to 15 residues. The V and J ends lost 3 bases and 8 bases, in that order; junction bases with no gene match: 7. Written as DNA, the CDR3 is TGTGCCAGCAGTTATGGCTCTAGCGGGAGTGATGAGCAGTTCTTC. As protein: CASSYGSSGSDEQFF.

This rearrangement joins TRBV6-5 to TRBJ1-2; D is perhaps TRBD1 (6 bases). This CDR3 region has 15 residues. Trimming stripped 0 bases from V and 2 bases from J, with 10 bases between. Germline CDR1 is MNHEY and CDR2 is SVGAGI. The CDR3 DNA reads TGTGCCAGCAGTTACTCTCAGGGGAAGAACTATGGCTACACCTTC. Its protein is CASSYSQGKNYGYTF.

V usage is TRBV6-1 and J usage is TRBJ2-7, with TRBD2 matching 12 bases. CDR1 and CDR2 from the germline V gene are MNHNS and SASEGT. V was clipped by 6 bases and J by 6 bases; unmatched bases: 9. The CDR3 length is 15 residues. CDR3 nucleotides: TGTGCCAGCAGGCTAGCGGGAGGGGAGTTTTCCGAGCAGTACTTC. It translates to CASRLAGGEFSEQYF.

The chain has TRBV5-6 and TRBJ2-7; D is undetermined. The CDR3 length is 15 residues. V dropped 0 bases and J dropped 3 bases, with 13 bases sitting between them. Germline values: CDR1 SGHDT, CDR2 YYEEEE. CDR3 DNA: TGTGCCAGCAGCTTGGAGCCAAGCCCCCTCTACGAGCAGTACTTC. It codes for CASSLEPSPLYEQYF.

V usage is TRBV29-1 and J usage is TRBJ2-2; D possibly matches TRBD1 or TRBD2 (5 bases each). The V gene lost 7 bases and the J gene lost 1 base, with 13 bases spanning the gap. Germline CDR1 and CDR2: SQVTM and ANQGSEA. The CDR3 length is 14 residues. The CDR3 loop reads CSAEGPKNTGELFF. Here the CDR3 DNA reads TGCAGCGCTGAGGGACCAAAGAACACCGGGGAGCTGTTTTTT.

The chain couples TRBV5-4 to TRBJ2-5; perhaps D is TRBD1 or TRBD2 (5 bases each). Germline lookup yields CDR1 SGHNT and CDR2 YYREEE (reference sequence). V was trimmed by 4 bases and J by 4 bases, leaving 17 bases between them. The CDR3 covers 15 residues. As DNA, the CDR3 is TGTGCCAGCAGCACCAGTCCTGGGGGACCAGAGACCCAGTACTTC. Amino acids: CASSTSPGGPETQYF.

The rearrangement joins TRBV10-3 to TRBJ1-2, with a possible D match to TRBD1 (5 bases). Germline CDR1 is ENHRY and CDR2 is SYGVKD. The CDR3 has 13 residues. The V end was cut by 6 bases, the J end by 3 bases, with 11 bases between. Written as DNA, the CDR3 is TGTGCCATCAGCTGGGACGGTGACTATGGCTACACCTTC. This gives the protein CAISWDGDYGYTF.

The rearrangement joins TRBV18 to TRBJ1-2; D is unresolved. CDR1 is KGHSH and CDR2 is LQKENI in the germline V gene. The ends were cut back, 2 bases at V and 0 bases at J, with 7 bases in the middle. The length of the CDR3 is 14 residues. CDR3 sequence reads: CASSPSGANYGYTF. The CDR3 DNA follows: TGTGCCAGCTCACCATCTGGAGCTAACTATGGCTACACCTTC.

CDR3 loop: CASSLALAAHEQYF. The CDR3 nucleotides are TGCGCCAGCAGCTTGGCTTTAGCGGCCCACGAGCAGTACTTC. The V call is TRBV5-1, the J call TRBJ2-7; D is perhaps TRBD2 (6 bases). Deletions cut 0 bases from V and 5 bases from J, with 12 bases between. The CDR3 sequence is 14 residues long. The germline gives CDR1 SGHRS, CDR2 YFSETQ. The entire variable domain, with the rest obtained from reference TRBV5-1 and TRBJ2-7, is as follows: KAGVTQTPRYLIKTRGQQVTLSCSPISGHRSVSWYQQTPGQGLQFLFEYFSETQRNKGNFPGRFSGRQFSNSRSEMNVSTLELGDSALYLCASSLALAAHEQYFGPGTRLTVT.

V is TRBV2 and J is TRBJ2-3, with D unclear. Germline V gene lookup returns CDR1 SNHLY and CDR2 FYNNEI. The V end was cut by 6 bases, the J end by 0 bases, with 4 bases between. The CDR3 spans 12 residues. CDR3 nucleotide sequence: TGTGCCAGCAGAAACAGCACAGATACGCAGTATTTT. This sequence encodes CASRNSTDTQYF.

The gene calls are TRBV2 and TRBJ1-4, with D unclear. Germline CDR1 SNHLY, CDR2 FYNNEI. There are 13 residues in the CDR3. Deletions cut 4 bases from V and 5 bases from J, with 8 bases between. This CDR3 reads CASSGGENEKLFF. For the CDR3, the DNA is TGTGCCAGCAGTGGTGGGGAAAATGAAAAACTGTTTTTT.

The V call is TRBV27, the J call TRBJ2-7, with 11 bases identical to TRBD1. Germline assignment: CDR1 MNHEY and CDR2 SMNVEV (reference sequence). The CDR3 consists of 15 residues. The V gene end was trimmed by 4 bases and the J gene end by 3 bases; junction bases not matched to a gene: 5. The CDR3 DNA reads as TGTGCCAGCAGTTCCTGGACAGGGGGCTTCTACGAGCAGTACTTC. It codes for CASSSWTGGFYEQYF.

The sample holds one count of this clone. The chain joins TRBV25-1 to TRBJ2-2; TRBD2 agrees at 9 bases. CDR3 size: 18 residues. The V gene end was trimmed by 4 bases and the J gene end by 4 bases; junction bases not matched to a gene: 13. Germline V CDR1 and CDR2: MGHDK, SYGVNS. The CDR3 coding sequence is TGTGCCAGCAGTGCACCGGGACTAGCTAGTGGGTTCACCGGGGAGCTGTTTTTT. Translation gives CASSAPGLASGFTGELFF.

The V and J genes are TRBV11-2 and TRBJ2-6, with D tentatively TRBD1 (5 bases). Germline CDR1 and CDR2: SGHAT and FQNNGV. Trimming shortened V by 5 bases and J by 2 bases, and 19 bases separated the two germline ends. The CDR3 spans 18 residues. As DNA, the CDR3 is TGTGCCAGCAGCACCTTATACGAAACAGGCCCTGGGGCCAACGTCCTGACTTTC. Encoded protein: CASSTLYETGPGANVLTF.

This chain uses TRBV11-2 with TRBJ2-7; weak D call: TRBD1 (5 bases). From germline, CDR1 is SGHAT and CDR2 FQNNGV. V was clipped by 5 bases and J by 4 bases, with 12 bases between them. The CDR3 covers 13 residues. The CDR3 region has the DNA TGTGCCAGCAGCCAAAGCAGGGTATACGAGCAGTACTTC. It yields the protein CASSQSRVYEQYF.

This clone was observed a few times. This sequence joins TRBV10-3 and TRBJ2-3; no definite D call. From germline, CDR1 is ENHRY and CDR2 SYGVKD. This CDR3 spans 12 amino acids. Between the trimmed V and J ends, which lost 6 bases and 4 bases, there was a span of 8 bases. The CDR3, as DNA: TGTGCCATCAGCGACGAATCAGATACGCAGTATTTT. It codes for CAISDESDTQYF.

The chain joins TRBV27 to TRBJ1-5; possible D gene TRBD1, 5 bases. The CDR3 extends over 15 amino acids. Per the germline V gene, CDR1 is MNHEY and CDR2 is SMNVEV (reference sequence). The V end was cut by 2 bases, the J end by 0 bases, with 8 bases between. The CDR3 DNA follows: TGTGCCAGCAGTTTAGCAGGGTATAGCAATCAGCCCCAGCATTTT. Its protein is CASSLAGYSNQPQHF.